The clone carrying this T cell receptor beta chain was picked up a small number of times. The source of the sample is a study of blood T cell repertoires in COVID-19. The germline CDR1 and CDR2 sequences are SGHRS and YFSETQ. V was pared by 4 bases and J by 1 base, with 11 bases between. The CDR3 covers 14 residues. The assay was immunoSEQ multiplex PCR, and TCRdb's table has in-frame clones only and misses some. The data contain tens of thousands of clones, roughly 80% of them singletons. The chain links TRBV5-1 to TRBJ1-1; D perhaps matches TRBD1 (6 bases). The specimen sequenced was peripheral blood. This receptor was taken from a human donor in a cohort sampled during active COVID-19. CDR3 bases: TGCGCCAGCAGCAACCAACAGGGGAACACTGAAGCTTTCTTT. Its translation is CASSNQQGNTEAFF.